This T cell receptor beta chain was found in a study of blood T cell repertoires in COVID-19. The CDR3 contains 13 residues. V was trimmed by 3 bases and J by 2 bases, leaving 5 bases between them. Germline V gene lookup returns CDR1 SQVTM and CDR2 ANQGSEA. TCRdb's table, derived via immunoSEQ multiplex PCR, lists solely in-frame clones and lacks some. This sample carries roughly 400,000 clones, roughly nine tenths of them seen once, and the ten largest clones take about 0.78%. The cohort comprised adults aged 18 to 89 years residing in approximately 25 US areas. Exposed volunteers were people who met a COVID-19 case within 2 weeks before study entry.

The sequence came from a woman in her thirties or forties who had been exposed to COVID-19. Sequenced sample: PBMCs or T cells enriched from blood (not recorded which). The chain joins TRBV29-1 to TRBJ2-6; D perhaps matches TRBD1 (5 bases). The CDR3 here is CSVEGPGANVLTF. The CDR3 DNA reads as TGCAGCGTTGAGGGGCCTGGGGCCAACGTCCTGACTTTC.